This T cell receptor (beta chain) originates from a study of cytomegalovirus exposure and HLA in healthy donors. Primers included in the PCR were 60 Vbeta and 13 Jbeta primers. TCRdb keeps only in-frame clones here, not all; method: immunoSEQ multiplex PCR. Here the sample spans approximately 130,000 clones, 80% to 85% being singletons. With regard to this clone: This same CDR3 is encoded by further DNA sequences in the sample.

This TCR came from a young man in good health and CMV-seronegative. Sequencing was performed on PBMCs.

The chain's CDR3 is CASSLGTGAEQYF. DNA of the CDR3: TGTGCCAGCAGCTTGGGGACAGGGGCCGAGCAGTACTTC. This chain joins TRBV11-3 and TRBJ2-7; TRBD1 aligns across 10 bases. This CDR3 has 13 residues. From germline, CDR1 is SGHNT and CDR2 YENEEA. J lost 6 bases, V lost 3 bases, and 2 bases had no gene match.